A single sample is the source of the 27 T cell receptor beta chains below, sequenced in a study of blood T cell repertoires in COVID-19. Sequenced by immunoSEQ multiplex PCR; TCRdb stores in-frame clones only, minus some. The table lists about 86,000 clones, approximately 88% of them singletons. The sequencing input was peripheral blood. The receptors shown here come from a woman older than 75 with active or convalescent COVID-19.

The chain joins TRBV3-1 (or the pseudogene TRBV3-2) to TRBJ2-3; TRBD2 is a possible D gene (5 bases). The V end lost 0 bases, the J end lost 2 bases, and 12 bases lay between the germline ends. Germline CDR1 LGHDT, CDR2 YNNKEL (reference sequence). The CDR3 consists of 16 residues. In nucleotides, the CDR3 is TGTGCCAGCAGCCAAGATACGAGCGGTTACACAGATACGCAGTATTTT. Its protein is CASSQDTSGYTDTQYF.

With respect to this clone: The DNA is left out, because the CDR3 cannot be placed on it with certainty; the CDR3 is given as TCRdb lists it. The chain is built from TRBV27 and TRBJ1-6. Germline loops: CDR1 MNHEY, CDR2 SMNVEV (reference sequence). The CDR3 has 15 amino acids, counting both end residues. This chain's CDR3 is CASSSSTGSGSPLHF.

The J gene is TRBJ1-2, the V gene TRBV28; 7 nucleotides match TRBD1. Unmatched junction bases numbered 10, after V lost 6 bases and J lost 6 bases. The CDR3 has 14 residues. CDR1 is MDHEN and CDR2 is SYDVKM in the germline V gene. CDR3 amino acids: CASSETGRRHGYTF. The CDR3, as DNA: TGTGCCAGCAGCGAGACAGGGAGGCGTCATGGCTACACCTTC.

This clone was picked up one time. The rearrangement joins TRBV6-6 to TRBJ1-5, with TRBD1 as a possible D gene (6 bases). The length of the CDR3 is 14 residues. CDR1 MNHNY and CDR2 SVGAGI come from the germline V gene (reference sequence). V was clipped by 5 bases and J by 6 bases, with 14 bases between them. The CDR3: CASSPPGGLQPQHF. As DNA, the CDR3 is TGTGCCAGCAGTCCGCCGGGGGGGCTTCAGCCCCAGCATTTT.

V gene TRBV6-5 combines with J gene TRBJ1-3; 9 nucleotides align to TRBD1. The CDR3 is 15 amino acids. In germline, CDR1 is MNHEY, CDR2 SVGAGI. V shed 7 bases, J shed 0 bases, and the junction held 4 bases outside the gene matches. The CDR3 region has the DNA TGTGCCAGCACCACGGACAGGGGCTCTGGAAACACCATATATTTT. This sequence encodes CASTTDRGSGNTIYF.

This clone was seen only once. V is TRBV7-3 and J is TRBJ2-3, with 11 nucleotides matching TRBD2. The CDR3 spans 15 residues. The ends lost 5 bases at V and 5 bases at J; junction bases unmatched: 6. Germline V lookup: CDR1 SGHTA, CDR2 FQGTGA. The DNA for the CDR3 is TGTGCCAGCAGCGCACTAGCGGGGGTGGGAGATACGCAGTATTTT. It codes for CASSALAGVGDTQYF.

This clone appeared a single time. V and J are TRBV28 and TRBJ2-1; 9 positions match TRBD1. Germline CDR1 reads MDHEN; CDR2 reads SYDVKM. The CDR3 sequence is 14 residues long. V gave up 8 bases and J gave up 4 bases; unmatched junction bases: 6. The CDR3 region has the DNA TGTGCCAGCCGACGGGACAGGGTTTACAATGAGCAGTTCTTC. It yields the protein CASRRDRVYNEQFF.

The chain is built from TRBV19 and TRBJ2-3, with a possible D match to TRBD2 (5 bases). Germline values: CDR1 LNHDA, CDR2 SQIVND (reference sequence). V gave up 5 bases and J gave up 0 bases, with 12 bases separating them. This CDR3 contains 15 residues. In DNA form, the CDR3 reads TGTGCCAGTAGTCTCGGACTGGAGAGCACAGATACGCAGTATTTT. Protein: CASSLGLESTDTQYF.

The chain recombines TRBV3-1 (or the pseudogene TRBV3-2) with TRBJ2-7; TRBD2 aligns across 10 bases. Germline CDR1 LGHDT, CDR2 YNNKEL (reference sequence). V dropped 2 bases and J dropped 6; count of bases not matched to a gene: 13. The CDR3 covers 17 residues. Here the CDR3 reads CASSQRMRGLAVGEQYF. CDR3 coding DNA: TGTGCCAGCAGCCAAAGAATGCGAGGACTAGCGGTAGGCGAGCAGTACTTC.

This clone has only one observation. The V gene is TRBV7-6, the J gene TRBJ1-3; D may be TRBD1 (6 bases). The germline gives CDR1 SGHVS, CDR2 FNYEAQ. The V end lost 4 bases, the J end lost 0 bases, and 10 bases lay between the germline ends. There are 15 residues in the CDR3. CDR3 nucleotides: TGTGCCAGCAGCTCCACAGGGTACTCTGGAAACACCATATATTTT. It translates to CASSSTGYSGNTIYF.

The gene calls are TRBV5-1 and TRBJ1-4; 8 bases agree with TRBD1. CDR3 length: 17 residues. Trimming removed 2 bases from V and 10 bases from J; junction bases left unmatched: 16. Germline CDR1 SGHRS, CDR2 YFSETQ. The CDR3 nucleotides are TGCGCCAGCAGCTTATCCCAAAGGACAGGGAAGGTCGGAAAACTGTTTTTT. This sequence encodes CASSLSQRTGKVGKLFF.

V gene TRBV4-3 combines with J gene TRBJ1-6, with 9 positions matching TRBD1. CDR3 length: 16 amino acids. V trimming: 3 bases; J trimming: 9 bases; junction bases outside the gene matches: 9. Germline V gene data show CDR1 as LGHNA and CDR2 as YSLEER. The CDR3 protein is CASSQGGGQGSSPLHF. CDR3 sequence (DNA): TGCGCCAGCAGCCAGGGGGGAGGACAGGGGAGTTCACCCCTCCACTTT.

The V call is TRBV5-4, the J call TRBJ2-5, with TRBD2 identical over 11 bases. With 3 bases clipped from V and 1 base from J, the junction kept 8 bases outside the gene matches. The CDR3 contains 17 residues. In germline, CDR1 is SGHNT, CDR2 YYREEE (reference sequence). CDR3 sequence reads: CASSWASGGQFQETQYF. CDR3 bases: TGTGCCAGCAGCTGGGCTAGCGGGGGGCAGTTCCAAGAGACCCAGTACTTC.

The chain combines TRBV11-2 with TRBJ2-7; TRBD1 matches at 8 bases. CDR1 is SGHAT and CDR2 is FQNNGV in the germline V gene. The CDR3 length is 13 residues. V was pared by 5 bases and J by 6 bases, with 6 bases of the junction left unmatched. The DNA for the CDR3 is TGTGCCAGCAGCACCGACAGGGGTGGCGAGCAGTACTTC. It yields the protein CASSTDRGGEQYF. The variable domain in full, completed from reference TRBV11-2 and TRBJ2-7, reads EAGVAQSPRYKIIEKRQSVAFWCNPISGHATLYWYQQILGQGPKLLIQFQNNGVVDDSQLPKDRFSAERLKGVDSTLKIQPAKLEDSAVYLCASSTDRGGEQYFGPGTRLTVT.

The V call is TRBV28, the J call TRBJ1-2; 9 nucleotides match TRBD1. The trim removed 6 bases at V and 4 bases at J, leaving 9 bases unmatched. Germline V gene data show CDR1 as MDHEN and CDR2 as SYDVKM. The CDR3 spans 15 residues. CDR3: CASRSTGGDSYGYTF. The CDR3 DNA follows: TGTGCCAGCAGATCCACAGGGGGCGACTCCTATGGCTACACCTTC.

The chain is built from TRBV5-1 and TRBJ2-5; D is possibly TRBD2 (6 bases). The CDR3 has 14 residues. V lost 5 bases and J lost 1, with 12 bases in between. The germline gives CDR1 SGHRS, CDR2 YFSETQ. The CDR3 loop reads CASRTAGIQETQYF. The CDR3 nucleotides are TGCGCCAGCAGGACTGCGGGGATCCAAGAGACCCAGTACTTC.

The genes are TRBV5-1 and TRBJ1-5; perhaps TRBD1 as D (6 bases). There are 14 residues in the CDR3. The V gene's germline CDR1 is SGHRS and CDR2 YFSETQ. V lost 0 bases and J 7 bases, leaving 11 bases between the germline ends. The CDR3 protein is CASSLGQVGQPQHF. The CDR3 DNA sequence: TGCGCCAGCAGCTTGGGACAGGTAGGACAGCCCCAGCATTTT.

The rearrangement links TRBV11-2 to TRBJ2-1; the D is unclear. Per germline, CDR1 SGHAT and CDR2 FQNNGV. The CDR3 has 14 amino acids. Trimming cost V 2 bases and J 8 bases, with 13 bases left between them. Here the CDR3 DNA reads TGTGCCAGCAGCTTACCCAAGCCCGTCGATGAGCAGTTCTTC. It is translated as CASSLPKPVDEQFF. Using reference TRBV11-2 and TRBJ2-1 for the parts outside the CDR3, the full variable domain is EAGVAQSPRYKIIEKRQSVAFWCNPISGHATLYWYQQILGQGPKLLIQFQNNGVVDDSQLPKDRFSAERLKGVDSTLKIQPAKLEDSAVYLCASSLPKPVDEQFFGPGTRLTVL.

The chain couples TRBV11-2 to TRBJ2-3; D remains unclear. The CDR3 runs 15 residues. Trimming removed 1 base from V and 2 bases from J, with 10 bases in between. Germline V gene data show CDR1 as SGHAT and CDR2 as FQNNGV. The CDR3 spells CASSLAARDTDTQYF. The CDR3 DNA follows: TGTGCCAGCAGCTTAGCCGCTAGAGACACAGATACGCAGTATTTT. Full variable domain (outside the CDR3, taken from reference TRBV11-2 and TRBJ2-3): EAGVAQSPRYKIIEKRQSVAFWCNPISGHATLYWYQQILGQGPKLLIQFQNNGVVDDSQLPKDRFSAERLKGVDSTLKIQPAKLEDSAVYLCASSLAARDTDTQYFGPGTRLTVL.

This clone was seen a handful of times. The chain couples TRBV5-6 to TRBJ2-2; D gene uncertain. This CDR3 spans 13 amino acids. Germline assignment: CDR1 SGHDT and CDR2 YYEEEE. Deletions cut 2 bases from V and 8 bases from J, with 10 bases between. DNA of the CDR3: TGTGCCAGCAGCTTCTCCTTCTCGGGGGAGCTGTTTTTT. It encodes CASSFSFSGELFF.

The chain recombines TRBV24-1 with TRBJ2-2; 7 bases fit TRBD1. CDR1 is KGHDR and CDR2 is SFDVKD in the germline V gene. Unmatched junction bases numbered 3, after V lost 3 bases and J lost 3 bases. The CDR3 covers 15 residues. The CDR3 nucleotides are TGTGCCACCAGTGATCCGGGACAGCACACCGGGGAGCTGTTTTTT. Encoded protein: CATSDPGQHTGELFF.

This rearrangement joins TRBV7-2 to TRBJ2-2; TRBD2 aligns across 9 bases. Germline trimming cut 8 bases from V and 5 bases from J; bases unmatched to any gene: 6. From germline, CDR1 is SGHTA and CDR2 FQGNSA. This CDR3 has 14 residues. In DNA form, the CDR3 reads TGTGCCAGCGAGGCGGGAGGGGGTACCGGGGAGCTGTTTTTT. Translated: CASEAGGGTGELFF.

The chain recombines TRBV30 with TRBJ2-5; D gene unclear. CDR3 length: 12 residues. Trimming removed 2 bases from V and 7 bases from J, with 11 bases in between. Germline V gives CDR1 GTSNPN, CDR2 SVGIG (reference sequence). CDR3 in amino acids: CAWSPPSGTQYF. CDR3 coding DNA: TGTGCCTGGAGTCCTCCATCAGGGACCCAGTACTTC.

The chain uses TRBV2 and TRBJ2-7; 8 nucleotides line up with TRBD1. Looked up from germline, CDR1 is SNHLY and CDR2 is FYNNEI. The CDR3 has 15 amino acids. V dropped 5 bases and J dropped 2; count of bases not matched to a gene: 8. The CDR3 protein is CASSPQGQATYEQYF. For the CDR3, the DNA is TGTGCCAGCAGTCCACAGGGACAGGCTACCTACGAGCAGTACTTC. Using reference TRBV2 and TRBJ2-7 for the parts outside the CDR3, the full variable domain is EPEVTQTPSHQVTQMGQEVILRCVPISNHLYFYWYRQILGQKVEFLVSFYNNEISEKSEIFDDQFSVERPDGSNFTLKIRSTKLEDSAMYFCASSPQGQATYEQYFGPGTRLTVT.

V usage is TRBV29-1 and J usage is TRBJ1-1, with 7 bases identical to TRBD1. Germline V gives CDR1 SQVTM, CDR2 ANQGSEA. This CDR3 contains 14 residues. Trimming cost V 6 bases and J 5 bases; bases outside gene matches: 12. CDR3 residues: CSVVLQGTGTEAFF. The CDR3 bases are TGCAGCGTAGTATTACAGGGGACGGGTACTGAAGCTTTCTTT.

This chain connects TRBV5-6 to TRBJ2-7, with TRBD2 matching over 7 bases. This CDR3 is 15 amino acids long. Germline CDR1 and CDR2: SGHDT and YYEEEE. The junction had 9 bases not matched to a gene; V was cut back by 3 bases and J by 3 bases. The CDR3 nucleotides are TGTGCCAGCAGCTCCCGACGACTAGCAGACTACGAGCAGTACTTC. Its translation is CASSSRRLADYEQYF.

In its sample, this clone was seen once. The junction departs from the called germline gene at one end, perhaps through a read error. The chain couples TRBV6-6 to TRBJ1-6; the match to TRBD1 covers 7 bases. The CDR3 has 16 residues. Germline CDR1 is MNHNY and CDR2 is SVGAGI (reference sequence). CDR3: CASSYSWGQRSSLLHF. As DNA, the CDR3 is TGTGCCAGCAGTTACTCATGGGGACAGAGGTCTTCACTCCTCCACTTT.